Given below is one TCR beta chain in context. The data are from a study of blood T cell repertoires in COVID-19. Sequencing used immunoSEQ multiplex PCR; TCRdb keeps in-frame clones, though not all of them. The repertoire holds about 290,000 clones, with about 89% as singletons. The CDR3 is 15 amino acids. Trimming removed 0 bases from V and 9 bases from J, with 13 bases in between. The germline gives CDR1 SGHRS, CDR2 YFSETQ. The origin of this receptor is a man in his forties with acute or convalescent COVID-19. This chain uses TRBV5-1 with TRBJ1-6; no definite D call. The source material was peripheral blood. CDR3 in amino acids: CASSLGRVLGSPLHF. The CDR3 region has the DNA TGCGCCAGCAGCTTGGGGCGGGTGCTGGGTTCACCCCTCCACTTT. The full variable domain, with the rest looked up from reference TRBV5-1 and TRBJ1-6, is KAGVTQTPRYLIKTRGQQVTLSCSPISGHRSVSWYQQTPGQGLQFLFEYFSETQRNKGNFPGRFSGRQFSNSRSEMNVSTLELGDSALYLCASSLGRVLGSPLHFGNGTRLTVT.